Listed below are T cell receptor beta chains from one sample, sequenced in a study of cytomegalovirus exposure and HLA in healthy donors. The repertoire was sequenced with immunoSEQ multiplex PCR; TCRdb's copy has only in-frame clones and lacks some. This sample has roughly 240,000 clones, with roughly 84% found just once. Sequences were obtained from PBMCs. The receptors were sampled from a girl aged 2 to 10 in good health and CMV-seronegative. CDR3s include the opening cysteine and the closing phenylalanine or tryptophan. The D gene is left open where the match is weak. Rows give clone size only sometimes, using once, few, many, or a class for an expanded clone.

CDR3 protein: CAGAGLAGQETQYF
CDR3 DNA: TGTGCCGGAGCGGGACTAGCGGGACAAGAGACCCAGTACTTC
D gene: TRBD2
V gene: TRBV6-1
clone size: NA
J gene: TRBJ2-5

CDR3 protein: CASGQLKPQHF
CDR3 DNA: TGTGCCAGCGGACAGTTAAAGCCCCAGCATTTT
D gene: NA
V gene: TRBV6-5
clone size: NA
J gene: TRBJ1-5

CDR3 protein: CSVKYLLAYTQYF
CDR3 DNA: TGCAGCGTTAAATACCTACTAGCATATACGCAGTATTTT
D gene: NA
V gene: TRBV29-1
clone size: once
J gene: TRBJ2-3

CDR3 protein: CASRGARVREQYF
CDR3 DNA: TGTGCCAGCAGGGGAGCGAGGGTCCGGGAGCAGTACTTC
D gene: NA
V gene: TRBV6-5
clone size: NA
J gene: TRBJ2-7

CDR3 protein: CASRLGTGGGSEQYF
CDR3 DNA: TGCGCCAGCAGACTGGGGACAGGGGGTGGCTCCGAGCAGTACTTC
D gene: TRBD1
V gene: TRBV5-1
clone size: NA
J gene: TRBJ2-7

CDR3 protein: CARCGRANEQFF
CDR3 DNA: TGCGCCAGGTGCGGGAGGGCCAATGAGCAGTTCTTC
D gene: TRBD2
V gene: TRBV10-1
clone size: few
J gene: TRBJ2-1

CDR3 protein: CASRLWAGGHNSPLHF
CDR3 DNA: TGTGCAAGTCGCTTATGGGCAGGGGGTCATAATTCACCCCTCCACTTT
D gene: NA
V gene: TRBV12-2
clone size: NA
J gene: TRBJ1-6

CDR3 protein: CASRPDRGSNQPQHF
CDR3 DNA: TGTGCCAGCAGACCTGACAGGGGTAGCAATCAGCCCCAGCATTTT
D gene: TRBD1
V gene: TRBV6-5
clone size: NA
J gene: TRBJ1-5

CDR3 protein: CASSVTGGASGANVLTF
CDR3 DNA: TGTGCCAGCAGCGTGACAGGGGGGGCATCCGGGGCCAACGTCCTGACTTTC
D gene: TRBD1
V gene: TRBV5-5
clone size: NA
J gene: TRBJ2-6

CDR3 protein: CAWSSGGAQYF
CDR3 DNA: TGTGCCTGGAGTAGCGGCGGTGCGCAGTACTTC
D gene: NA
V gene: TRBV30
clone size: NA
J gene: TRBJ2-4

CDR3 protein: CASSLGRGGHTGELFF
CDR3 DNA: TGTGCCAGCAGCTTAGGACGGGGGGGACACACCGGGGAGCTGTTTTTT
D gene: TRBD2
V gene: TRBV7-9
clone size: NA
J gene: TRBJ2-2

CDR3 protein: CASSSTGVKTNTEAFF
CDR3 DNA: TGCGCCAGCAGCTCCACAGGGGTGAAAACGAACACTGAAGCTTTCTTT
D gene: TRBD1
V gene: TRBV5-1
clone size: NA
J gene: TRBJ1-1

CDR3 protein: CASSQAQDRGSYEQYF
CDR3 DNA: TGCGCCAGCAGCCAAGCGCAGGACAGGGGCTCCTACGAGCAGTACTTC
D gene: TRBD1
V gene: TRBV4-1
clone size: NA
J gene: TRBJ2-7

CDR3 protein: CASSDRRVQETQYF
CDR3 DNA: TGTGCCAGCAGTGATCGGCGGGTCCAGGAGACCCAGTACTTC
D gene: NA
V gene: TRBV2
clone size: once
J gene: TRBJ2-5

CDR3 protein: CASSDPDRGAWEQYF
CDR3 DNA: TGTGCCAGCAGTGACCCAGACAGGGGGGCTTGGGAGCAGTACTTC
D gene: TRBD1
V gene: TRBV6-1
clone size: NA
J gene: TRBJ2-7

CDR3 protein: CASSLVGGRRVGYNEQFF
CDR3 DNA: TGTGCCAGCAGCTTAGTGGGGGGGCGGAGGGTTGGCTACAATGAGCAGTTCTTC
D gene: NA
V gene: TRBV7-8
clone size: few
J gene: TRBJ2-1

CDR3 protein: CASSQVQGHWGQYF
CDR3 DNA: TGTGCCAGCAGCCAAGTACAGGGGCACTGGGGGCAGTACTTC
D gene: TRBD1
V gene: TRBV14
clone size: few
J gene: TRBJ2-7

CDR3 protein: CASSLPGNTEAFF
CDR3 DNA: TGTGCCAGCAGCCTACCGGGGAACACTGAAGCTTTCTTT
D gene: NA
V gene: TRBV7-8
clone size: NA
J gene: TRBJ1-1

CDR3 protein: CASSMIGTGNQPQHF
CDR3 DNA: TGTGCCAGTAGTATGATCGGGACAGGCAATCAGCCCCAGCATTTT
D gene: TRBD1
V gene: TRBV19
clone size: NA
J gene: TRBJ1-5

CDR3 protein: CASSLVGLNTGELFF
CDR3 DNA: TGTGCCAGCAGCTTGGTGGGGCTGAACACCGGGGAGCTGTTTTTT
D gene: NA
V gene: TRBV5-6
clone size: NA
J gene: TRBJ2-2

CDR3 protein: CASTILRGSSGGLETQYF
CDR3 DNA: TGTGCCAGCACCATATTGAGGGGGTCCAGCGGGGGGTTAGAGACCCAGTACTTC
D gene: TRBD2
V gene: TRBV11-2
clone size: NA
J gene: TRBJ2-5

CDR3 protein: CASSHSLGTASTDTQYF
CDR3 DNA: TGCGCCAGCAGCCACTCTCTGGGGACAGCTAGCACAGATACGCAGTATTTT
D gene: TRBD1
V gene: TRBV4-1
clone size: many
J gene: TRBJ2-3

CDR3 protein: CASRVQGAQNEAFF
CDR3 DNA: TGTGCCAGCAGAGTACAGGGGGCGCAAAATGAAGCTTTCTTT
D gene: TRBD1
V gene: TRBV6-5
clone size: NA
J gene: TRBJ1-1

CDR3 protein: CASSPNRGRAFF
CDR3 DNA: TGTGCCAGCAGCCCGAACAGGGGGAGAGCTTTCTTT
D gene: TRBD1
V gene: TRBV7-2
clone size: once
J gene: TRBJ1-1

CDR3 protein: CASSQAFGTNALNSYEQYF
CDR3 DNA: TGCGCCAGCAGCCAAGCTTTCGGGACTAACGCTCTGAACTCCTACGAGCAGTACTTC
D gene: TRBD2
V gene: TRBV4-1
clone size: NA
J gene: TRBJ2-7